This is a list of T cell receptor beta chains from one sample in a study of blood T cell repertoires in COVID-19. TCRdb keeps only in-frame clones here, not all; method: immunoSEQ multiplex PCR. The data show roughly 130,000 clones, with 86% seen just once and about 2.5% held by the top ten. The sequencing input was PBMCs or T cells enriched from blood (not recorded which). These TCRs come from a woman in her fifties or sixties who had recovered from COVID-19. CDR3s include the opening cysteine and the closing phenylalanine or tryptophan. A D gene is named only where the DNA matches it firmly. Expanded clones get a size class; other rows say once, few or many, or leave the size out.

TRBJ2-1 | TRBD2 | few | TRBV18 | TGTGCCAGCTCACCACCAGCGGGGGGCTACAATGAGCAGTTCTTC | CASSPPAGGYNEQFF
TRBJ2-7 | NA | few | TRBV7-9 | TGTGCCAGCAGCCCAGGGCGGCTGGAGAGATACGAGCAGTACTTC | CASSPGRLERYEQYF
TRBJ2-7 | TRBD2 | NA | TRBV6-2/TRBV6-3 | TGTGCCAGCAGTACTAGCGGGGAGGCCTACGAGCAGTACTTC | CASSTSGEAYEQYF
TRBJ1-2 | TRBD1 | few | TRBV6-5 | TGTGCCAGCAGTTACTCGACAGGGGGCGCCTATGGCTACACCTTC | CASSYSTGGAYGYTF
TRBJ1-1 | TRBD1 | once | TRBV25-1 | TGTGCCAGCAGTGAATTCAGGGGGAGCACTGAAGCTTTCTTT | CASSEFRGSTEAFF
TRBJ2-7 | TRBD1 | once | TRBV6-5 | TGTGCCAGTTGGGGTCCGGGACAGGGGGTCGGCGAGCAGTACTTC | CASWGPGQGVGEQYF
TRBJ1-6 | TRBD1 | NA | TRBV6-5 | TGTGCCAGCAACAGGGGGGAGCATTCACCCCTCCACTTT | CASNRGEHSPLHF
TRBJ1-5 | NA | NA | TRBV18 | TGTGCCAGCTCACCACCGGCCGGGGGGGGCAATCAGCCCCAGCATTTT | CASSPPAGGGNQPQHF
TRBJ1-4 | NA | few | TRBV3-1/TRBV3-2 | TGTGCCAGCAGCCAGAAATATGGGGAGGGTGAAAAACTGTTTTTT | CASSQKYGEGEKLFF
TRBJ1-1 | TRBD1 | NA | TRBV5-1 | TGCGCCAGCACGCCACAGACAGGGGAGGGTGGTGAAGCTTTCTTT | CASTPQTGEGGEAFF
TRBJ2-1 | NA | NA | TRBV19 | TGTGCCACTGAAGACACCCGATTGAACAATGAGCAGTTCTTC | CATEDTRLNNEQFF
TRBJ1-5 | TRBD1 | few | TRBV27 | TGTGCCAGCAGTCCTGACAGGGTAAGCAATCAGCCCCAGCATTTT | CASSPDRVSNQPQHF
TRBJ2-5 | NA | NA | TRBV9 | TGTGCCAGCAGCGTAGGTGGCGGGGCGTACCAAGAGACCCAGTACTTC | CASSVGGGAYQETQYF
TRBJ2-7 | TRBD2 | few | TRBV7-2 | TGTGCCAGCAGCTTAGGTCCAGCGGGGGAGTACGAGCAGTACTTC | CASSLGPAGEYEQYF
TRBJ2-2 | NA | NA | TRBV12-3/TRBV12-4 | TGTGCCAGCCGGGACACCTACACCGGGGAGCTGTTTTTT | CASRDTYTGELFF
TRBJ1-2 | NA | NA | TRBV4-1 | TGCGCCAGCAGCCAAGTAGACAGTTGGGATGGCTACACCTTC | CASSQVDSWDGYTF
TRBJ2-2 | TRBD1 | NA | TRBV11-2 | TGTGCCAGCAGCTTGGACAGGGGAGCCGGGGAGCTGTTTTTT | CASSLDRGAGELFF
TRBJ1-6 | TRBD1 | NA | TRBV5-1 | TGCGCCAGCAGGACAGGGAACAATTCACCCCTCCACTTT | CASRTGNNSPLHF
TRBJ1-2 | TRBD1 | NA | TRBV19 | TGTGCCAGTAGTAACGACAGGGACTATGGCTACACCTTC | CASSNDRDYGYTF
TRBJ2-5 | TRBD2 | NA | TRBV5-4 | TGTGCCAGCAGCACAGGACTAGCGGGCATGTTTCCGGAGACCCAGTACTTC | CASSTGLAGMFPETQYF
TRBJ2-3 | TRBD2 | NA | TRBV4-1 | TGCGCCAGCAGCAGAAGTACTAGCGGGGGCACAGATACGCAGTATTTT | CASSRSTSGGTDTQYF
TRBJ2-2 | TRBD2 | NA | TRBV7-9 | TGTGCCAGCAGCCCACCTAGCGGGGGGGCTAAAGGGGAGCTGTTTTTT | CASSPPSGGAKGELFF
TRBJ2-4 | TRBD1 | NA | TRBV6-2/TRBV6-3 | TGTGCCAGCAGCCCTCCGGACAGGCAATTTTACGACATTCAGTACTTC | CASSPPDRQFYDIQYF
TRBJ1-4 | TRBD1 | NA | TRBV19 | TGTGCCAGTAGGGTAGGACAGGGGAAAAATGAAAAACTGTTTTTT | CASRVGQGKNEKLFF
TRBJ1-4 | NA | NA | TRBV5-6 | TGTGCCAGCAGCTTGTCCGGACAGCTTAATGAAAAACTGTTTTTT | CASSLSGQLNEKLFF
TRBJ1-1 | NA | NA | TRBV7-9 | TGTGCCAGCAGCGCGGTTCCAGGGGTCATGGACACTGAAGCTTTCTTT | CASSAVPGVMDTEAFF
TRBJ2-2 | NA | NA | TRBV11-1 | TGTGCCAGCAGCCCCCAGAACGCGAACACCGGGGAGCTGTTTTTT | CASSPQNANTGELFF
TRBJ1-2 | TRBD1 | NA | TRBV5-1 | TGCGCCAGCAGTAACTCCGGGGGACAGGGTCTTGGCTACACCTTC | CASSNSGGQGLGYTF
TRBJ2-3 | TRBD2 | NA | TRBV5-8 | TGTGCCAGCAGCTTAACTAGCGGGGGCCCCAGCACAGATACGCAGTATTTT | CASSLTSGGPSTDTQYF
TRBJ2-7 | TRBD1 | NA | TRBV19 | TGTGCCAGTAGCGCCGGGACAGGCTACGAGCAGTACTTC | CASSAGTGYEQYF
TRBJ1-1 | NA | few | TRBV5-4 | TGTGCCAGCAGCCCCGGGATGAACACTGAAGCTTTCTTT | CASSPGMNTEAFF
TRBJ1-2 | TRBD1 | once | TRBV19 | TGTGCCAGTTTCACCACCGGACAGGGCAGAATGGGTGGCTACACCTTC | CASFTTGQGRMGGYTF
TRBJ2-5 | TRBD2 | NA | TRBV5-4 | TGTGCCAGCAGCTCAACTCAGCGGGGGGGCCGTGAGACCCAGTACTTC | CASSSTQRGGRETQYF
TRBJ1-1 | TRBD1 | NA | TRBV4-3 | TGCGCCAGCAGCCAAGATAGGGGACAGCGTATGAACACTGAAGCTTTCTTT | CASSQDRGQRMNTEAFF
TRBJ1-2 | NA | NA | TRBV19 | TGTGCCAGTAGTATAGTACCAGGGACACAAAGTGGCTACACCTTC | CASSIVPGTQSGYTF
TRBJ1-5 | NA | NA | TRBV28 | TGTGCCAGCAGTCCCCTTTTCACATATAGCAATCAGCCCCAGCATTTT | CASSPLFTYSNQPQHF
TRBJ2-3 | TRBD2 | few | TRBV7-9 | TGTGCCAGCAGCATTCGGACTAGCGGGGGCAAAGATACGCAGTATTTT | CASSIRTSGGKDTQYF
TRBJ2-7 | TRBD1 | few | TRBV7-9 | TGTGCCAGCAGCCCGCCGGGGACAGTATACGAGCAGTACTTC | CASSPPGTVYEQYF
TRBJ1-1 | TRBD1 | NA | TRBV19 | TGTGCCAGTAGGGAGGAGACAGGGTTGGGCACTGAAGCTTTCTTT | CASREETGLGTEAFF
TRBJ2-7 | TRBD2 | NA | TRBV19 | TGTGCCAGTAGTATACCCAGGGAGGGCGACGAGCAGTACTTC | CASSIPREGDEQYF
TRBJ2-7 | NA | NA | TRBV3-1/TRBV3-2 | TGTGCCAGCAGCCTGGGGGCTCAGGGACGACGCGAGCAGTACTTC | CASSLGAQGRREQYF
TRBJ1-2 | TRBD1 | NA | TRBV3-1/TRBV3-2 | TGTGCCAGCAGCCAAACCCCCGGTGGACAGGGGGCTCTTGGCTACACCTTC | CASSQTPGGQGALGYTF
TRBJ2-7 | TRBD1 | once | TRBV10-3 | TGTGCCATCAGTTTCCGGGACAGGGAGGGCGAGCAGTACTTC | CAISFRDREGEQYF
TRBJ1-2 | TRBD1 | NA | TRBV4-1 | TGCGCCAGCAGCGGCCGGGACAGGGGTAGCGGCTACACCTTC | CASSGRDRGSGYTF
TRBJ2-7 | TRBD2 | NA | TRBV7-9 | TGTGCCAGCAGCCCCCTGGGGGCGGGGGGGTCTCTCTCCTACGAGCAGTACTTC | CASSPLGAGGSLSYEQYF
TRBJ1-4 | NA | NA | TRBV6-2/TRBV6-3 | TGTGCCAGCAGTTCGGGGTTGTCGGATGAAAAACTGTTTTTT | CASSSGLSDEKLFF
TRBJ2-7 | TRBD1 | NA | TRBV27 | TGTGCCAGCAGTTTCCGGACAGGCTCCTACGAGCAGTACTTC | CASSFRTGSYEQYF
TRBJ2-3 | NA | NA | TRBV11-2 | TGTGCCAGCAGCTTAGGTGCGGGGGCCGTCACAGATACGCAGTATTTT | CASSLGAGAVTDTQYF
TRBJ2-7 | NA | NA | TRBV11-3 | TGTGCCAGCAGCTTAGACAGTTTTTCCTACGAGCAGTACTTC | CASSLDSFSYEQYF
TRBJ2-7 | TRBD2 | NA | TRBV7-9 | TGTGCCAGCAGCCCTTCTCTAGCGGTCCGGTCCTACGAGCAGTACTTC | CASSPSLAVRSYEQYF
TRBJ2-5 | NA | NA | TRBV6-1 | TGTGCCAGCAGTGAAGTTCTAGGCAGACCCAGTGAGACCCAGTACTTC | CASSEVLGRPSETQYF
TRBJ1-5 | NA | NA | TRBV24-1 | TGTGCCACCAGTGATTCACGGGGGGCGTGGAATCAGCCCCAGCATTTT | CATSDSRGAWNQPQHF
TRBJ2-4 | TRBD2 | once | TRBV11-3 | TGTGCCAGCAGCGCCCTAGCGGGAGCCAAAAACATTCAGTACTTC | CASSALAGAKNIQYF
TRBJ2-3 | NA | few | TRBV10-3 | TGTGCCATCAGTAAACATACAGGGGGGGCAGATACGCAGTATTTT | CAISKHTGGADTQYF